This T cell receptor (beta chain) was retrieved from a study of beta chain features in type 1 diabetes. Study-level information: Patients and healthy donors were similar in age, gender and cell yields. Study observations and caveats: VDJ junctions from patients with type 1 diabetes contained fewer insertions and more deletions.

This clone showed up just a few times. Its antigen is undetermined. Investigators reverse transcribed all isolated RNA, so they sequenced expressed TCRB transcripts. Some clones are missing from TCRdb's copy, which holds only in-frame ones; the method was immunoSEQ multiplex PCR. The data contain 900,000 or so clones, about a sixth of them singletons. Germline V gene lookup returns CDR1 SGHTA and CDR2 FQGNSA. The CDR3 has 16 residues. The ends lost 3 bases at V and 3 bases at J; junction bases unmatched: 8. The sequence derives from a woman aged 18-29 years in good health. Sequencing input: naive CD4+ T cells from blood. The V and J genes are TRBV7-2 and TRBJ1-2, with 9 bases fitting TRBD1. Here the CDR3 reads CASSLGDRELDYGYTF. CDR3 DNA: TGTGCCAGCAGCTTGGGGGACAGGGAGTTGGACTATGGCTACACCTTC.